This TCR beta chain was identified in a study of cytomegalovirus exposure and HLA in healthy donors. Trimming removed 7 bases from V and 1 base from J; junction bases left unmatched: 1. CDR1 ENHRY and CDR2 SYGVKD come from the germline V gene. CDR3 size: 13 residues. Remarks on this clone: The antigen remains unidentified.

General study findings and limits: A later analysis linked a missense variant in DCLRE1C to the trimming of TCR beta V and J genes. Being productive about 87% or about 30% of the time was typical of most TCR beta V segments in an earlier analysis. Most sequenced TCRs were rare (though some public TCRs occurred in many donors).

Primers for the PCR totalled 60 Vbeta and 13 Jbeta. Data came from immunoSEQ multiplex PCR; TCRdb stores just in-frame clones and leaves some out. The sample carries more than 50,000 clones, more than 70% recorded once. The sequenced sample was PBMCs. This sequence joins TRBV10-3 and TRBJ1-1; 9 bases are a match to TRBD1. The TCR comes from a woman aged 40 to 50 in good health and CMV-seropositive. The CDR3 loop reads CAIMGQGNTEAFF. The CDR3, as DNA: TGTGCCATCATGGGACAGGGGAACACTGAAGCTTTCTTT.